This is a list of T cell receptor beta chains from one sample in a study of cytomegalovirus exposure and HLA in healthy donors. Data came from immunoSEQ multiplex PCR; TCRdb stores just in-frame clones and leaves some out. Among around 110,000 clones listed, roughly 76% were seen once. The sequenced sample consisted of PBMCs. The receptors were sampled from a woman aged 45-65 years in good health and CMV-seropositive. The CDR3 runs from the conserved cysteine through the conserved F or W. D genes are given only for firm matches. Only part of the rows carry a size: once, few, many, or a class if the clone is expanded.

cdr3_aa cdr3_nt cdr3_length d_call j_call v_call clone_size
CASSYGTEGTEAFF TGTGCCAGCAGTTACGGGACAGAAGGAACTGAAGCTTTCTTT 14 TRBD1 TRBJ1-1 TRBV6-5 -
CATRYRSTYEQYF TGTGCCACCCGCTACAGGAGTACCTACGAGCAGTACTTC 13 - TRBJ2-7 TRBV2 -
CASKAVRGAYGYTF TGTGCCAGCAAAGCCGTTCGGGGGGCGTATGGCTACACCTTC 14 - TRBJ1-2 TRBV6-1 -
CASSPSGQRGQPQHF TGTGCCAGCAGTCCGTCAGGACAGAGGGGTCAGCCCCAGCATTTT 15 - TRBJ1-5 TRBV28 -
CASSPWTGGGDTQYF TGTGCCAGCAGTCCCTGGACAGGGGGCGGAGATACGCAGTATTTT 15 TRBD1 TRBJ2-3 TRBV27 -
CASRPGGARLFGELFF TGTGCCAGCAGGCCCGGGGGGGCTAGGCTTTTCGGGGAGCTGTTTTTT 16 TRBD2 TRBJ2-2 TRBV27 -
CASSLLGGAQETQYF TGTGCCAGCAGCTTATTAGGAGGGGCCCAAGAGACCCAGTACTTC 15 - TRBJ2-5 TRBV7-3 -
CASSQAGGRDQPQHF TGTGCCAGCAGCCAAGCAGGGGGCAGGGATCAGCCCCAGCATTTT 15 TRBD1 TRBJ1-5 TRBV4-2 -
CAWSRDRNTEAFF TGTGCCTGGAGCCGGGACAGGAACACTGAAGCTTTCTTT 13 TRBD1 TRBJ1-1 TRBV30 -
CASSPNAGGNTEAFF TGTGCCAGCAGTCCCAACGCAGGGGGGAACACTGAAGCTTTCTTT 15 TRBD1 TRBJ1-1 TRBV27 once
CATGTVYPPGANVLTF TGTGCCACCGGGACAGTCTACCCTCCTGGGGCCAACGTCCTGACTTTC 16 TRBD1 TRBJ2-6 TRBV19 once
CASSHGTGGNEQFF TGTGCCAGCAGTCACGGGACAGGGGGCAATGAGCAGTTCTTC 14 TRBD1 TRBJ2-1 TRBV6-5 -
CASSLALPRGAFGEQFF TGTGCCAGCAGCTTAGCGCTCCCCCGCGGGGCCTTTGGTGAGCAGTTCTTC 17 - TRBJ2-1 TRBV7-2 -
CASEEAGELFF TGTGCCAGCGAAGAGGCCGGGGAGCTGTTTTTT 11 - TRBJ2-2 TRBV6-5 -
CASSPSPTGPNTEAFF TGTGCCAGCAGCCCTTCACCGACAGGCCCGAACACTGAAGCTTTCTTT 16 - TRBJ1-1 TRBV7-2 -
CASSDQGQVVGYTF TGTGCCAGCAGTGACCAGGGACAGGTGGTGGGCTACACCTTC 14 TRBD1 TRBJ1-2 TRBV6-1 -
CASSPAASGGGYEQYF TGTGCCAGCTCACCAGCGGCTAGCGGGGGTGGATACGAGCAGTACTTC 16 TRBD2 TRBJ2-7 TRBV18 -
CASSVTGSDYEQYF TGTGCCAGCAGTGTGACAGGCTCCGACTACGAGCAGTACTTC 14 - TRBJ2-7 TRBV2 -
CASIYNRAGQPQHF TGTGCCAGCATCTACAACAGGGCTGGTCAGCCCCAGCATTTT 14 - TRBJ1-5 TRBV7-2 -
CASSVMNTEAFF TGTGCCAGCAGCGTTATGAACACTGAAGCTTTCTTT 12 - TRBJ1-1 TRBV2 few
CASSVGEFAEQYF TGTGCCAGCAGCGTAGGCGAGTTTGCGGAGCAGTACTTC 13 - TRBJ2-7 TRBV9 once
CAWTGGRLPNYGYTF TGTGCCTGGACGGGGGGCAGACTCCCTAACTATGGCTACACCTTC 15 - TRBJ1-2 TRBV30 -
CASSRGTEAFF TGTGCCAGCAGTAGGGGTACTGAAGCTTTCTTT 11 - TRBJ1-1 TRBV9 -
CASRSARTWTEAFF TGTGCCAGCAGGTCGGCTCGGACATGGACTGAAGCTTTCTTT 14 - TRBJ1-1 TRBV7-2 once
CASRRAGGSGQPQHF TGTGCCAGCAGGAGGGCGGGAGGGAGCGGACAGCCCCAGCATTTT 15 - TRBJ1-5 TRBV6-1 -
CASGLAGTNTGELFF TGTGCTAGTGGGTTAGCGGGGACGAACACCGGGGAGCTGTTTTTT 15 TRBD2 TRBJ2-2 TRBV12-5 -
CAWGGGNRGRETEAFF TGTGCCTGGGGTGGGGGTAACAGGGGGAGAGAAACTGAAGCTTTCTTT 16 TRBD1 TRBJ1-1 TRBV30 -
CASSLMAGGELFF TGTGCCAGCAGCTTAATGGCTGGCGGGGAGCTGTTTTTT 13 - TRBJ2-2 TRBV7-3 -
CASSVGQSPNNNEQFF TGTGCCAGCAGCGTCGGACAGTCACCCAACAACAATGAGCAGTTCTTC 16 - TRBJ2-1 TRBV11-2 -
CASSRDRGWTEAFF TGTGCCAGCAGTCGGGACAGGGGGTGGACTGAAGCTTTCTTT 14 TRBD1 TRBJ1-1 TRBV6-5 few
CASSAWPVHGVSYEQYF TGTGCCAGCAGCGCCTGGCCTGTTCACGGAGTCTCCTACGAGCAGTACTTC 17 - TRBJ2-7 TRBV7-2 once
CASSLEQNQNYGYTF TGCGCCAGCAGCTTGGAACAGAATCAAAACTATGGCTACACCTTC 15 - TRBJ1-2 TRBV5-1 -
CASSFQGAAGELFF TGTGCCAGCAGCTTTCAGGGGGCAGCGGGGGAGCTGTTTTTT 14 TRBD1 TRBJ2-2 TRBV5-4 -
CASSRDRGEKLFF TGTGCCAGCTCGCGGGACAGGGGTGAAAAACTGTTTTTT 13 TRBD1 TRBJ1-4 TRBV18 -
CASSSGTSGGAGRTQYF TGTGCCAGCAGCTCCGGGACTAGCGGGGGGGCCGGACGGACGCAGTATTTT 17 TRBD2 TRBJ2-3 TRBV9 -
CASTAGTANTEAFF TGTGCCAGCACCGCCGGGACAGCCAACACTGAAGCTTTCTTT 14 TRBD1 TRBJ1-1 TRBV25-1 -
CASSQTGQENQPQHF TGCGCCAGCAGCCAAACAGGACAGGAGAATCAGCCCCAGCATTTT 15 TRBD1 TRBJ1-5 TRBV4-1 few
CSARLAGTQFF TGCAGCGCAAGACTAGCGGGGACTCAGTTCTTC 11 TRBD2 TRBJ2-1 TRBV29-1 -
CASSLDSTIYGYTF TGTGCCAGCAGTTTGGACAGCACGATCTATGGCTACACCTTC 14 - TRBJ1-2 TRBV28 -
CASSPTVGGSGNTIYF TGTGCCAGCTCACCAACGGTCGGGGGAAGTGGAAACACCATATATTTT 16 - TRBJ1-3 TRBV18 -
CASSPEGLPLGEQYF TGTGCCAGCAGTCCAGAGGGACTACCCCTTGGGGAGCAGTACTTC 15 TRBD2 TRBJ2-7 TRBV28 -
CASSSQNTGELFF TGTGCCAGCAGTTCCCAAAACACCGGGGAGCTGTTTTTT 13 - TRBJ2-2 TRBV27 -
CASSLVGQYTEAFF TGTGCCAGCAGCTTGGTTGGACAGTACACTGAAGCTTTCTTT 14 - TRBJ1-1 TRBV5-4 -
CASSSQEGLHEQYF TGTGCCAGCAGTTCCCAGGAGGGTCTCCACGAGCAGTACTTC 14 - TRBJ2-7 TRBV28 -
CASSAGTGYYNEQFF TGTGCCAGCAGCGCCGGGACAGGGTATTACAATGAGCAGTTCTTC 15 TRBD1 TRBJ2-1 TRBV9 -